Sequencing of this T cell receptor beta chain was carried out in a study of blood T cell repertoires in COVID-19. Looking at the study overall: Samples taken during acute and convalescent COVID-19 were collected in the United States, Italy and Spain. PBMCs, B-cell-depleted T cells, or T cells provided the cDNA or gDNA that made up the material.

Trimming cost V 3 bases and J 4 bases; bases outside gene matches: 0. The CDR3 consists of 13 residues. Germline CDR1 and CDR2: MDHEN and SYDVKM. Original processing notes: Scientists estimated how many nucleated cells there were by amplifying reference gene primers. Data came from immunoSEQ multiplex PCR; TCRdb stores just in-frame clones and leaves some out. Clone size and the V and J calls come from that table; the DNA yielded D and trimming. Of approximately 130,000 clones listed, roughly four fifths are singletons. The sample comprised peripheral blood. This chain connects TRBV28 to TRBJ1-1, with 9 bases matching TRBD1. The clonotype originates from a human donor in a cohort sampled during active COVID-19. CDR3 sequence (DNA): TGTGCCAGCAGTTTGACAGGGGGCACTGAAGCTTTCTTT. It specifies CASSLTGGTEAFF. The full variable domain, with the rest looked up from reference TRBV28 and TRBJ1-1, is DVKVTQSSRYLVKRTGEKVFLECVQDMDHENMFWYRQDPGLGLRLIYFSYDVKMKEKGDIPEGYSVSREKKERFSLILESASTNQTSMYLCASSLTGGTEAFFGQGTRLTVV.